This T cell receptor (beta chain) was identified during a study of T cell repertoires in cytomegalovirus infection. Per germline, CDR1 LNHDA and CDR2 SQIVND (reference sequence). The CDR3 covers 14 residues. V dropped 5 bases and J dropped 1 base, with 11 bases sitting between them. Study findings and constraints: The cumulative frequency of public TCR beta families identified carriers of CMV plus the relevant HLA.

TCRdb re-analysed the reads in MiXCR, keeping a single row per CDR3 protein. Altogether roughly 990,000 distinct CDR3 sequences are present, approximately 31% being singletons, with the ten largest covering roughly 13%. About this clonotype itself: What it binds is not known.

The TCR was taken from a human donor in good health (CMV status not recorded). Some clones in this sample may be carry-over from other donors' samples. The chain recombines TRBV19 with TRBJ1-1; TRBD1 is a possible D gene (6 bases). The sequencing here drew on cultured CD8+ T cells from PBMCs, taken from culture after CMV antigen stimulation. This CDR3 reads CASSVGAANTEAFF. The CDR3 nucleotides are TGTGCCAGTAGTGTGGGGGCAGCGAACACTGAAGCTTTCTTT.